The 16 T cell receptor beta chains presented below share a single source sample, sequenced in a study of blood T cell repertoires in COVID-19. The data were produced by immunoSEQ multiplex PCR, yet TCRdb's version contains in-frame clones alone and is incomplete. Of more than 110,000 clones detected, around 90% appear once; the ten largest clones hold 11%. The sample consisted of peripheral blood. Receptor source: a woman older than 75 with acute or convalescent COVID-19.

A single count supports this clone. The genes are TRBV9 and TRBJ2-1, with 8 bases that match TRBD2. Germline V gene sequence: CDR1 SGDLS, CDR2 YYNGEE. There are 15 residues in the CDR3. The J segment lost 3 bases and the V segment lost 0 bases, leaving 2 bases of the junction unmatched. DNA for the CDR3: TGTGCCAGCAGCGTAGATAGCGGGGACTACAATGAGCAGTTCTTC. It yields the protein CASSVDSGDYNEQFF.

V and J are TRBV7-9 and TRBJ1-3; D is ambiguous. With 1 base removed from V and 0 bases from J, the gap between germline ends came to 10 bases. This CDR3 is 16 amino acids long. Germline lookup yields CDR1 SEHNR and CDR2 FQNEAQ (reference sequence). The CDR3, as DNA: TGTGCCAGCAGCTTAGTGGCTGTAAGCTCTGGAAACACCATATATTTT. Translation gives CASSLVAVSSGNTIYF.

The chain couples TRBV6-6 to TRBJ1-5, with TRBD1 matching 7 bases. This CDR3 has 14 amino acids. Trimming at V came to 5 bases and at J to 3 bases, leaving 4 bases not matched to a gene. Germline V lookup: CDR1 MNHNY, CDR2 SVGAGI (reference sequence). The DNA for the CDR3 is TGTGCCAGCAGTCCGACAGGGATCAATCAGCCCCAGCATTTT. Translating it yields CASSPTGINQPQHF.

This chain joins TRBV4-3 and TRBJ1-2; D ambiguous. V lost 0 bases and J lost 6, with 8 bases in between. Looked up from germline, CDR1 is LGHNA and CDR2 is YSLEER. The CDR3 is made up of 13 amino acids. CDR3 sequence: CASSQDLRDGYTF. DNA for the CDR3: TGCGCCAGCAGCCAAGATCTGAGGGATGGCTACACCTTC.

Concerning this clone: Other nucleotide sequences from this sample produce the same CDR3. This chain links TRBV30 with TRBJ1-5, with TRBD1 matching 7 bases. The CDR3 extends over 14 amino acids. V shed 3 bases, J shed 3 bases, and the junction held 5 bases outside the gene matches. Germline CDR1 and CDR2: GTSNPN and SVGIG (reference sequence). CDR3 region: CAWSTGTVNQPQHF. In nucleotides, the CDR3 is TGTGCCTGGAGCACAGGGACAGTCAATCAGCCCCAGCATTTT.

This clone has only a few counts. This sequence joins TRBV9 and TRBJ2-2, with TRBD2 matching 12 bases. The J segment lost 5 bases and the V segment lost 3 bases, leaving 5 bases of the junction unmatched. The CDR3 loop spans 16 amino acids. Per germline, CDR1 SGDLS and CDR2 YYNGEE. CDR3: CASSELAGGVTGELFF. The CDR3, as DNA: TGTGCCAGCAGCGAACTAGCGGGGGGCGTAACCGGGGAGCTGTTTTTT.

This clone was seen a few times. The chain couples TRBV18 to TRBJ1-1; 8 bases line up with TRBD1. CDR1 is KGHSH and CDR2 is LQKENI in the germline V gene. This CDR3 has 13 residues. V lost 4 bases and J lost 6; bases outside the gene matches: 4. The CDR3 loop reads CASSQEDRAEAFF. The CDR3 bases are TGTGCCAGCTCACAAGAGGACAGGGCTGAAGCTTTCTTT. Filled out from reference TRBV18 and TRBJ1-1, the complete variable domain reads NAGVMQNPRHLVRRRGQEARLRCSPMKGHSHVYWYRQLPEEGLKFMVYLQKENIIDESGMPKERFSAEFPKEGPSILRIQQVVRGDSAAYFCASSQEDRAEAFFGQGTRLTVV.

This rearrangement joins TRBV6-5 to TRBJ1-2; D is unclear. Trimming took 2 bases from V and 1 from J, leaving 2 bases between them. The germline gives CDR1 MNHEY, CDR2 SVGAGI. The CDR3 runs 12 residues. CDR3 sequence: CASSYRNYGYTF. The CDR3 coding sequence is TGTGCCAGCAGTTACCGTAACTATGGCTACACCTTC.

The chain links TRBV21-1 to TRBJ1-5; the D call in the table, TRBD1, was not verified against the DNA. TRBV21-1 is described as a pseudogene. The length of the CDR3 is 19 residues. The CDR3 loop is CASSKLRVLGGRDNQPQHF. CDR3 nucleotides: TGTGCCAGCAGCAAACTGCGGGTACTTGGGGGCAGGGACAATCAGCCCCAGCATTTT.

The chain carries TRBV9 and TRBJ2-7; D is possibly TRBD1 (6 bases). The germline gives CDR1 SGDLS, CDR2 YYNGEE. This CDR3 has 14 residues. Trimming removed 0 bases at V and 6 bases at J, with 13 bases between. The CDR3 loop reads CASSVGSRGSEQYF. The CDR3 bases are TGTGCCAGCAGCGTAGGGAGCAGGGGTAGCGAGCAGTACTTC. The full variable domain, in which reference TRBV9 and TRBJ2-7 provide the parts outside the CDR3, is DSGVTQTPKHLITATGQRVTLRCSPRSGDLSVYWYQQSLDQGLQFLIQYYNGEERAKGNILERFSAQQFPDLHSELNLSSLELGDSALYFCASSVGSRGSEQYFGPGTRLTVT.

V is TRBV5-1 and J is TRBJ1-6, with D perhaps matching TRBD1 (5 bases). This CDR3 has 16 amino acids. Germline-derived CDR1 and CDR2 are SGHRS and YFSETQ. V lost 0 bases and J lost 3, with 10 bases in between. CDR3 nucleotide sequence: TGCGCCAGCAGCTTGGGGGCGGGGGACTATAATTCACCCCTCCACTTT. As protein: CASSLGAGDYNSPLHF.

V and J are TRBV5-1 and TRBJ2-1, with 13 nucleotides matching TRBD2. This CDR3 comprises 16 residues. The V segment lost 1 base and the J segment 13 bases; nucleotides outside the gene matches: 11. CDR1 is SGHRS and CDR2 is YFSETQ in the germline V gene. CDR3 in amino acids: CASSLRTSGGPPRQFF. The DNA for the CDR3 is TGCGCCAGCAGCTTGCGGACTAGCGGGGGACCACCGAGACAGTTCTTC.

This chain links TRBV29-1 with TRBJ1-4; TRBD1 aligns across 12 bases. Germline V gene lookup returns CDR1 SQVTM and CDR2 ANQGSEA. The length of the CDR3 is 13 residues. V was clipped by 5 bases and J by 8 bases; unmatched bases: 3. The CDR3 loop is CSVWGQGAEKLFF. CDR3 coding DNA: TGCAGCGTTTGGGGACAGGGGGCAGAAAAACTGTTTTTT.

The J gene is TRBJ1-6, the V gene TRBV5-1, with TRBD1 identical over 7 bases. V lost 1 base, J lost 7 bases, and 8 bases stayed unmatched. Germline CDR1 and CDR2: SGHRS and YFSETQ. The CDR3 loop spans 16 amino acids. The CDR3 DNA reads TGCGCCAGCAGCTTGTCTCAGGACAGGTTGAATTCACCCCTCCACTTT. As protein: CASSLSQDRLNSPLHF.

Details on this clone: This CDR3 is also generated by other DNA sequences in the sample. This chain uses TRBV5-1 with TRBJ1-1; D call uncertain. There are 13 residues in the CDR3. Germline lookup yields CDR1 SGHRS and CDR2 YFSETQ. V was clipped by 0 bases and J by 2 bases, with 5 bases between them. The CDR3 nucleotides are TGCGCCAGCAGCTTGGGCGGAAACACTGAAGCTTTCTTT. This encodes CASSLGGNTEAFF.

Written as DNA, the CDR3 is TGTGCCAGCAGTTACGACAGCCGCACAGATACGCAGTATTTT. It codes for CASSYDSRTDTQYF. V and J are TRBV6-5 and TRBJ2-3; TRBD1 is a possible D gene (5 bases). Per germline, CDR1 MNHEY and CDR2 SVGAGI. V dropped 2 bases and J dropped 1 base, with 7 bases sitting between them. The CDR3 sequence is 14 residues long.